This TCR beta chain emerged from a study of glioma-infiltrating T cells after dendritic cell vaccination. Germline V gives CDR1 MDHEN, CDR2 SYDVKM. V was shortened by 5 bases and J by 3 bases, with 12 bases between the two germline ends. The length of the CDR3 is 14 residues. Stated time point: after dendritic cell vaccination, including at tumor progression/relapse. Using immunoSEQ multiplex PCR, the repertoire was profiled, and TCRdb retains in-frame clones only, with some absent. Among approximately 90,000 clones, 70% to 90% were seen once, and the ten largest hold approximately 2%. This chain joins TRBV28 and TRBJ2-3; D perhaps matches TRBD1 (6 bases). The receptor was derived from a human donor with glioblastoma. This specimen consisted of blood, obtained after dendritic cell vaccination. This CDR3 reads CASSHDRTTDTQYF. CDR3 DNA: TGTGCCAGCAGTCATGACAGGACAACAGATACGCAGTATTTT.